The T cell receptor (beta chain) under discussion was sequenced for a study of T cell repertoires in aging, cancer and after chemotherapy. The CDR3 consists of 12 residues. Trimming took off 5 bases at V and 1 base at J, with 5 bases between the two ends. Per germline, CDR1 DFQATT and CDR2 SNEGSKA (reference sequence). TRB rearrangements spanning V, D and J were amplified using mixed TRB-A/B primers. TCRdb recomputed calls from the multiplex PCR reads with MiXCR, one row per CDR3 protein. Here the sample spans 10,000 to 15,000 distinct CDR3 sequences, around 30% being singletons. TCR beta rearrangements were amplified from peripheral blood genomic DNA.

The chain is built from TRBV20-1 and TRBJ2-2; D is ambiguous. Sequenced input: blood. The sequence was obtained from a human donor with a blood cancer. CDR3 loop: CSASQNTGELFF. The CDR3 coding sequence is TGCAGTGCTTCGCAGAACACCGGGGAGCTGTTTTTT.